This TCR beta chain was identified during a study of T cells in Graves' hyperthyroidism and ophthalmopathy. Study summary: Peripheral blood was secured at the point of initial diagnosis, before any treatment. Study-wide results and caveats: Most clonotypes that expanded in the thyroid above 0.001 also showed up in blood.

A word on this clonotype: What it binds is not known.

Amplification of TCR beta CDR3 regions used RNA as the template. RT-PCR in the first round (using the HTBI primer set) targeted the TCR CDR3. TCRdb reanalysed the multiplex PCR reads using MiXCR and keeps one entry per CDR3 protein. The table has a few hundred thousand distinct CDR3 sequences, approximately 14% seen once; the top ten hold roughly 7.3%. This TCR was sampled from a woman aged 25 to 45 with Graves' hyperthyroidism. Sequencing used blood.

The CDR3: CASSQEREGFGIQYF. The DNA of the CDR3 is TGCGCCAGCAGCCAAGAAAGGGAGGGCTTCGGCATTCAGTACTTC. The gene calls are TRBV4-1 and TRBJ2-4; 7 bases line up with TRBD2. The J segment lost 9 bases and the V segment lost 0 bases, leaving 8 bases of the junction unmatched. This CDR3 contains 15 residues. Germline CDR1 reads MGHRA; CDR2 reads YSYEKL.